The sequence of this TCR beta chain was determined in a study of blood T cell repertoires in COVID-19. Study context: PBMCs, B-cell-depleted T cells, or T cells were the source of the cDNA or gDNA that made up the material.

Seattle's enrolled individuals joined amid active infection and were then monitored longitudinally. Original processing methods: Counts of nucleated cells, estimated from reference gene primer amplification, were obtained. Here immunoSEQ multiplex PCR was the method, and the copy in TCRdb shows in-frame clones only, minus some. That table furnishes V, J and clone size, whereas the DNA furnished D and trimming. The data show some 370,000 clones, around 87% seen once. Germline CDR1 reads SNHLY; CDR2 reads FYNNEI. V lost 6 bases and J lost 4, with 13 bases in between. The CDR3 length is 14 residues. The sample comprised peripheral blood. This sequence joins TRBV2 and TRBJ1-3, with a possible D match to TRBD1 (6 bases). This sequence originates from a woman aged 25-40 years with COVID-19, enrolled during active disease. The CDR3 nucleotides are TGTGCCAGCAGAGTCACAGGGTGGGGAAACACCATATATTTT. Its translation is CASRVTGWGNTIYF.